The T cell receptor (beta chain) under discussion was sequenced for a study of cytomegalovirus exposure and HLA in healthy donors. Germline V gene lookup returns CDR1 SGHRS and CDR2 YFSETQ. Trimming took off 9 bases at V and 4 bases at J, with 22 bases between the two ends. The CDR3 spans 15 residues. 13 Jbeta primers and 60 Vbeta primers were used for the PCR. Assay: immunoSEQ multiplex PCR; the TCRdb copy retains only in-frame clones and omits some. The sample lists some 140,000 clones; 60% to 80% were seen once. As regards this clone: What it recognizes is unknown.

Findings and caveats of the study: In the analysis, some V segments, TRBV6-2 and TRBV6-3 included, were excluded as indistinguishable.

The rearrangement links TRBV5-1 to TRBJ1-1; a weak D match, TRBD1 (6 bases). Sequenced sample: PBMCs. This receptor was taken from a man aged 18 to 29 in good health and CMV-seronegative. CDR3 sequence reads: CATYSLGGLGTEAFF. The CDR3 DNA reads TGCGCCACCTACTCTCTCGGGGGGCTCGGCACTGAAGCTTTCTTT. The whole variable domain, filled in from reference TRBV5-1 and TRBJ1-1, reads KAGVTQTPRYLIKTRGQQVTLSCSPISGHRSVSWYQQTPGQGLQFLFEYFSETQRNKGNFPGRFSGRQFSNSRSEMNVSTLELGDSALYLCATYSLGGLGTEAFFGQGTRLTVV.